Described below is a single T cell receptor beta chain sequence and its context. A read error may be the cause here, since a much bigger clone is one base away. The data are from a study of T-cell reconstitution after alpha-beta-depleted transplantation in children. Unique molecular identifiers tagged the TCRbeta library. Using its own MiXCR run on the PCR reads, TCRdb lists one record per CDR3 protein. The table includes some 490,000 distinct CDR3 sequences, about an eighth detected once. This CDR3 has 13 residues. This TCR was recovered from a human donor who donated a stem cell graft to a child with combined immunodeficiency. The specimen comprised PBMCs from the stem cell graft donor, sampled from the stem cell graft. The chain links TRBV12-3 or TRBV12-4 to TRBJ2-5; the D is unclear. CDR3 bases: TGTGCCAGCAGTTTAGGGGGTATAGAGACCCGGTACTTC. Protein sequence: CASSLGGIETRYF.